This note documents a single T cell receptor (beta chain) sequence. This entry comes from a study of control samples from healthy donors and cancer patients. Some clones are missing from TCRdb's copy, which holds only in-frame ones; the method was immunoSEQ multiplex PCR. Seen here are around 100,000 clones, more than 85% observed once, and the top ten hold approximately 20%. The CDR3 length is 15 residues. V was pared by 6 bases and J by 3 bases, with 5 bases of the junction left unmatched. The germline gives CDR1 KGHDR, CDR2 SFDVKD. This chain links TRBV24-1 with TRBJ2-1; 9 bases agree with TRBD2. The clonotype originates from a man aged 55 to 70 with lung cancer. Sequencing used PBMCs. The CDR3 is CATSMRGGSYNEQFF. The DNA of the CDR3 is TGTGCCACCAGTATGCGGGGGGGCAGCTACAATGAGCAGTTCTTC.